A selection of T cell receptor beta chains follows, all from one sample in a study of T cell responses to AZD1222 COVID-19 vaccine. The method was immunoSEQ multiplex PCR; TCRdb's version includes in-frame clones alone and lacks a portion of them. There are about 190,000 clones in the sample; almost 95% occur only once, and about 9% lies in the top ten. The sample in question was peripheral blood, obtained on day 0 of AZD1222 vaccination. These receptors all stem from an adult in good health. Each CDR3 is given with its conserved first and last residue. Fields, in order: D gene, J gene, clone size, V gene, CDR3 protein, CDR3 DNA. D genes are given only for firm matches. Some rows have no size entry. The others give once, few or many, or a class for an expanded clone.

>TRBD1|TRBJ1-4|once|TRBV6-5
CASSYSGRGEEKLFF
TGTGCCAGCAGTTACTCCGGCAGGGGGGAAGAAAAACTGTTTTTT
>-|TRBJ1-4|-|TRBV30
CAWSVRKTRPYEKLFF
TGTGCCTGGAGTGTACGTAAAACAAGGCCCTATGAAAAACTGTTTTTT
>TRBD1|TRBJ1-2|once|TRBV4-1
CASSQETGGVNYGYTF
TGCGCCAGCAGCCAGGAAACAGGGGGCGTCAACTATGGCTACACCTTC
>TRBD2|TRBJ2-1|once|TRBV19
CDRQRGKNEQFF
TGTGACCGCCAGCGGGGGAAGAATGAGCAGTTCTTC
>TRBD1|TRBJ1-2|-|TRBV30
CAWSILGGQANYGYTF
TGTGCCTGGAGTATCCTTGGGGGACAGGCTAACTATGGCTACACCTTC
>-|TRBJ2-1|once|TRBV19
CASSATGRRYNEQFF
TGTGCCAGTAGTGCGACAGGCCGCCGCTACAATGAGCAGTTCTTC
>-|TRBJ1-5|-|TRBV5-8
CASSLAGRGSNQPQHF
TGTGCCAGCAGCTTGGCCGGCAGGGGCTCGAATCAGCCCCAGCATTTT
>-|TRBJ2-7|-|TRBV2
CASRSGSGITYEQYF
TGTGCCAGCCGGTCCGGCAGCGGAATTACCTACGAGCAGTACTTC
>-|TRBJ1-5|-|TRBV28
CASSWGGVGQPQHF
TGTGCCAGCAGTTGGGGCGGGGTCGGACAGCCCCAGCATTTT
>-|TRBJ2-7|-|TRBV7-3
CASSHNGLEQYF
TGTGCCAGCAGCCACAACGGACTCGAGCAGTACTTC
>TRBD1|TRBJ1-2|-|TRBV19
CASSNRDRGREGYTF
TGTGCCAGTAGCAACCGGGACAGGGGGCGCGAGGGCTACACCTTC
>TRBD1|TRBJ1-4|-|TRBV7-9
CASQKQGVDEKLFF
TGTGCCAGCCAAAAACAGGGGGTTGATGAAAAACTGTTTTTT